Below, 20 T cell receptor beta chains from the same sample are listed, as sequenced in a study of graft-versus-host responses after intestinal transplantation. Sequencing was performed with immunoSEQ multiplex PCR; in TCRdb, only in-frame clones are kept and a portion is missing. The sample consists of 85,000 to 90,000 clones, roughly 89% of them appearing once. No antigen has been assigned to these receptors. The sequencing here drew on unstimulated CD4+ T cells sorted from spleen or lymph node cells, taken before intestinal transplant. Source of these receptors: a human donor who received an intestinal transplant.

This sequence joins TRBV29-1 and TRBJ2-3; maybe TRBD2 (6 bases). Per germline, CDR1 SQVTM and CDR2 ANQGSEA. This CDR3 has 14 amino acids. V dropped 4 bases and J dropped 1 base, with 12 bases sitting between them. CDR3 amino acids: CSVAVRRGTDTQYF. The CDR3 DNA follows: TGCAGCGTTGCAGTCAGGAGGGGCACAGATACGCAGTATTTT.

V and J are TRBV7-9 and TRBJ2-3; possibly TRBD2 for D (5 bases). With 1 base removed from V and 0 bases from J, the gap between germline ends came to 11 bases. The CDR3 has 16 residues. Germline V gives CDR1 SEHNR, CDR2 FQNEAQ (reference sequence). The CDR3 loop reads CASSLDVAGSTDTQYF. In nucleotides, the CDR3 is TGTGCCAGCAGCTTAGACGTCGCGGGTAGCACAGATACGCAGTATTTT.

This chain uses TRBV18 with TRBJ2-1, with 10 bases matching TRBD2. CDR1 and CDR2 from the germline V gene are KGHSH and LQKENI. With 2 bases clipped from V and 6 bases from J, the junction kept 7 bases outside the gene matches. CDR3 length equals 16 residues. CDR3 coding DNA: TGTGCCAGCTCACCAGGTAGCGGGAGGAAGGTCAATGAGCAGTTCTTC. This gives the protein CASSPGSGRKVNEQFF.

This CDR3 reads CASGFVLGGVANQPQHF. Written as DNA, the CDR3 is TGTGCTAGTGGTTTTGTCCTGGGGGGGGTAGCTAATCAGCCCCAGCATTTT. The V call is TRBV12-5, the J call TRBJ1-5, with D maybe TRBD1 (5 bases). Per germline, CDR1 LGHNT and CDR2 FRNRAP. This CDR3 has 17 residues. V shed 3 bases and J shed 4 bases, with 19 bases lying between them.

CDR3 coding DNA: TGCGCCAGCCAAGGTCCGGGGGAGACCCAGTACTTC. Amino acid sequence: CASQGPGETQYF. V gene TRBV10-1 combines with J gene TRBJ2-5, with TRBD2 as a possible D gene (5 bases). Trimming took 8 bases from V and 5 from J, leaving 12 bases between them. Per the germline V gene, CDR1 is WNHNN and CDR2 is SYGVQD (reference sequence). The CDR3 sequence is 12 residues long.

This chain connects TRBV18 to TRBJ2-5; 9 bases fit TRBD1. The CDR3 spans 12 residues. Germline V gene sequence: CDR1 KGHSH, CDR2 LQKENI. The trim removed 8 bases at V and 8 bases at J, leaving 6 bases unmatched. The CDR3 loop is CASGTGRDTQYF. DNA for the CDR3: TGTGCCAGCGGGACAGGGAGGGACACCCAGTACTTC.

In its sample, this clone was seen a few times. The gene calls are TRBV9 and TRBJ2-2; 10 nucleotides line up with TRBD2. Germline-derived CDR1 and CDR2 are SGDLS and YYNGEE. V dropped 2 bases and J dropped 5; count of bases not matched to a gene: 6. The CDR3 loop spans 16 amino acids. The CDR3 region is CASSVTAGGMTGELFF. The CDR3 nucleotides read TGTGCCAGCAGCGTTACAGCGGGAGGGATGACCGGGGAGCTGTTTTTT. The entire variable domain, with the rest obtained from reference TRBV9 and TRBJ2-2, is as follows: DSGVTQTPKHLITATGQRVTLRCSPRSGDLSVYWYQQSLDQGLQFLIQYYNGEERAKGNILERFSAQQFPDLHSELNLSSLELGDSALYFCASSVTAGGMTGELFFGEGSRLTVL.

CDR3 amino acids: CASSPTGGFQETQYF. The CDR3 DNA reads as TGTGCCAGCAGTCCGACAGGGGGCTTCCAAGAGACCCAGTACTTC. The V and J genes are TRBV5-4 and TRBJ2-5, with 10 bases lining up with TRBD1. Per the germline V gene, CDR1 is SGHNT and CDR2 is YYREEE (reference sequence). CDR3 length equals 15 residues. V gave up 5 bases and J gave up 1 base; unmatched junction bases: 5.

The rearrangement uses TRBV27 and TRBJ1-4; 7 positions match TRBD1. Germline V lookup: CDR1 MNHEY, CDR2 SMNVEV (reference sequence). V gave up 5 bases and J gave up 0 bases; unmatched junction bases: 12. The CDR3 is 18 amino acids. The CDR3 nucleotides are TGTGCCAGCAGTCCGTTAGGGGGCAGGCGAACAACTAATGAAAAACTGTTTTTT. Translation: CASSPLGGRRTTNEKLFF. Combining the CDR3 with reference TRBV27 and TRBJ1-4 gives the whole variable domain EAQVTQNPRYLITVTGKKLTVTCSQNMNHEYMSWYRQDPGLGLRQIYYSMNVEVTDKGDVPEGYKVSRKEKRNFPLILESPSPNQTSLYFCASSPLGGRRTTNEKLFFGSGTQLSVL.

The V gene is TRBV10-1, the J gene TRBJ2-3; TRBD1 matches at 9 bases. J was trimmed by 1 base and V by 0 bases; bases with no gene match: 5. Germline CDR1 WNHNN, CDR2 SYGVQD (reference sequence). CDR3 size: 17 residues. The DNA of the CDR3 is TGCGCCAGCAGTGAGTCAACAGGGGGCACGGGCACAGATACGCAGTATTTT. Its translation: CASSESTGGTGTDTQYF.

CDR3 sequence: CASSIGGTGSRNEKLFF. The CDR3 region has the DNA TGTGCCAGTAGTATAGGGGGGACAGGGAGTAGGAACGAAAAACTGTTTTTT. The chain combines TRBV19 with TRBJ1-4, with 9 bases aligning to TRBD1. Trimming removed 1 base from V and 8 bases from J; junction bases left unmatched: 11. From germline, CDR1 is LNHDA and CDR2 SQIVND (reference sequence). The CDR3 length is 17 residues. Full variable domain (remainder filled in from reference TRBV19 and TRBJ1-4): DGGITQSPKYLFRKEGQNVTLSCEQNLNHDAMYWYRQDPGQGLRLIYYSQIVNDFQKGDIAEGYSVSREKKESFPLTVTSAQKNPTAFYLCASSIGGTGSRNEKLFFGSGTQLSVL.

The chain is built from TRBV7-9 and TRBJ1-4; 11 bases are shared with TRBD1. This CDR3 has 15 amino acids. Looked up from germline, CDR1 is SEHNR and CDR2 is FQNEAQ (reference sequence). V shed 3 bases and J 13 bases; nucleotides not matched to a gene: 10. This CDR3 is CASSFPDRGRAGLFF. The CDR3 bases are TGTGCCAGCAGCTTTCCGGACAGGGGGCGCGCAGGACTGTTTTTT.

The genes are TRBV18 and TRBJ2-1; D is perhaps TRBD2 (5 bases). This CDR3 region has 14 residues. With 5 bases removed from V and 8 bases from J, the gap between germline ends came to 16 bases. Germline V lookup: CDR1 KGHSH, CDR2 LQKENI. This CDR3 is CASSKNEGIHEQFF. Here the CDR3 DNA reads TGTGCCAGCTCAAAGAATGAGGGTATACATGAGCAGTTCTTC.

CDR3 nucleotides: TGTGCCAGCGCAAAGGGGTTTTCCTACGAGCAGTACTTC. This codes for CASAKGFSYEQYF. V gene TRBV6-5 combines with J gene TRBJ2-7; D is possibly TRBD1 (5 bases). CDR3 length: 13 residues. CDR1 is MNHEY, CDR2 SVGAGI, per germline. Trimming pared 8 bases from V and 1 base from J, leaving 12 bases between.

The chain combines TRBV9 with TRBJ2-7; 10 bases map to TRBD1. Germline loops: CDR1 SGDLS, CDR2 YYNGEE. The CDR3 runs to 14 residues. The ends lost 2 bases at V and 5 bases at J; junction bases unmatched: 4. For the CDR3, the DNA is TGTGCCAGCAGCGTTACTGGACAGGGGGACGAGCAGTACTTC. Translation: CASSVTGQGDEQYF.

CDR3 bases: TGTGCCACTTACGCCCAGGGAACCTATGGCTACACCTTC. This gives the protein CATYAQGTYGYTF. The V gene is TRBV19, the J gene TRBJ1-2, with D maybe TRBD1 (5 bases). Trimming left V 10 bases short and J 4 bases short, with 16 bases between. Germline loops: CDR1 LNHDA, CDR2 SQIVND (reference sequence). This CDR3 has 13 amino acids.

The CDR3 spells CASSTPTGTYGYTF. CDR3 DNA sequence: TGTGCCAGTAGTACCCCCACCGGGACCTATGGCTACACCTTC. The chain combines TRBV19 with TRBJ1-2; tentative D call: TRBD1 (5 bases). The CDR3 consists of 14 residues. V was clipped by 4 bases and J by 4 bases, with 13 bases between them. Per germline, CDR1 LNHDA and CDR2 SQIVND (reference sequence).

The V and J genes are TRBV2 and TRBJ2-3; TRBD1 might be the D (6 bases). V was pared by 6 bases and J by 2 bases, with 12 bases between. This CDR3 spans 14 amino acids. Germline V gives CDR1 SNHLY, CDR2 FYNNEI. The CDR3 loop is CASRDRFLTDTQYF. CDR3 DNA: TGTGCCAGCAGAGACAGGTTTCTCACAGATACGCAGTATTTT.

The V call is TRBV7-6, the J call TRBJ2-7, with 7 bases lining up with TRBD2. The CDR3 covers 13 residues. Germline lookup yields CDR1 SGHVS and CDR2 FNYEAQ. Trimming removed 5 bases from V and 7 bases from J; junction bases left unmatched: 8. This CDR3 reads CASSLSGGREQYF. CDR3 bases: TGTGCCAGCAGCCTCTCGGGAGGTCGGGAGCAGTACTTC.

This chain uses TRBV7-3 with TRBJ2-6, with D hard to call. Germline V gene data show CDR1 as SGHTA and CDR2 as FQGTGA. V was trimmed by 3 bases and J by 0 bases, leaving 9 bases between them. There are 16 residues in the CDR3. Written as DNA, the CDR3 is TGTGCCAGCAGCTTGGGATACTACTCTGGGGCCAACGTCCTGACTTTC. It codes for CASSLGYYSGANVLTF.